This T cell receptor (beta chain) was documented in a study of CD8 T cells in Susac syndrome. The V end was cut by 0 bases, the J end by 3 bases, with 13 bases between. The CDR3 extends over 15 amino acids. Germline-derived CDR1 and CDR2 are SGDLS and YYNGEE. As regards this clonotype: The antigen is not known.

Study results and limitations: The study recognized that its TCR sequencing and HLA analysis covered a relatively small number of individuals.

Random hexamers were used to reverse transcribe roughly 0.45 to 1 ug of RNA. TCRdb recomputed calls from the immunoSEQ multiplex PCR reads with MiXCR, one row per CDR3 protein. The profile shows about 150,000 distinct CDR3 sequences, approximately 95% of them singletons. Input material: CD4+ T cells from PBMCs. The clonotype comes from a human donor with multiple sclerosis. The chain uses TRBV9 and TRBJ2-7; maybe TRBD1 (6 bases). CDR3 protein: CASSVGGLAGYEQYF. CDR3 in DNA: TGTGCCAGCAGCGTAGGGGGGCTAGCCGGCTACGAGCAGTACTTC.